This passage covers 26 T cell receptor beta chains from one sample sequenced in a study of blood T cell repertoires in COVID-19. Sequenced by immunoSEQ multiplex PCR; TCRdb stores in-frame clones only, minus some. This sample has tens of thousands of clones, with around 90% found just once. Sequenced: peripheral blood. These receptors came from a woman of 80 years or more with active COVID-19.

This CDR3 reads CASSPSFRGATGELFF. The CDR3 DNA follows: TGTGCCAGCAGCCCCAGCTTCAGGGGGGCGACCGGGGAGCTGTTTTTT. This sequence joins TRBV9 and TRBJ2-2; a weak D match, TRBD1 (7 bases). In germline, CDR1 is SGDLS, CDR2 YYNGEE. The CDR3 contains 16 residues. The V gene lost 4 bases and the J gene lost 5 bases, with 18 bases spanning the gap.

V gene TRBV9 combines with J gene TRBJ2-5; 7 bases fit TRBD2. The V segment lost 5 bases and the J segment 0 bases; nucleotides outside the gene matches: 7. There are 15 residues in the CDR3. Germline assignment: CDR1 SGDLS and CDR2 YYNGEE. The CDR3 DNA is TGTGCCAGCAGACGGGGCGGGGGAAACCAAGAGACCCAGTACTTC. As protein: CASRRGGGNQETQYF.

This chain connects TRBV5-1 to TRBJ1-3, with D possibly being TRBD1 (6 bases). Germline CDR1 SGHRS, CDR2 YFSETQ. This CDR3 region has 16 residues. V was trimmed by 4 bases and J by 0 bases, leaving 14 bases between them. Here the CDR3 reads CASSIDRPLSGNTIYF. The CDR3 coding sequence is TGCGCCAGCAGCATCGACAGGCCCCTCTCTGGAAACACCATATATTTT.

The chain carries TRBV5-1 and TRBJ2-7; no firm D call. Trimming left V 0 bases short and J 1 base short, with 14 bases between. The V gene's germline CDR1 is SGHRS and CDR2 YFSETQ. The CDR3 totals 16 residues. The CDR3 nucleotides are TGCGCCAGCAGCTTGGTCGACATGGGCTTTTCCTACGAGCAGTACTTC. Its translation is CASSLVDMGFSYEQYF.

The sample holds one count of this clone. The V and J genes are TRBV6-6 and TRBJ2-5; 10 positions agree with TRBD1. The CDR3 totals 14 residues. J lost 4 bases, V lost 5 bases, and 4 bases had no gene match. Germline CDR1 is MNHNY and CDR2 is SVGAGI (reference sequence). The CDR3 protein is CASSRRDRGETQYF. CDR3 bases: TGTGCCAGCAGTCGCCGGGACAGGGGAGAGACCCAGTACTTC.

CDR3 amino acids: CASSYTGPYNEQFF. The CDR3 nucleotides are TGTGCCAGCAGCTATACAGGGCCCTACAATGAGCAGTTCTTC. This sequence joins TRBV11-3 and TRBJ2-1; D perhaps matches TRBD1 (6 bases). The CDR3 consists of 14 residues. Deletions cut 4 bases from V and 2 bases from J, with 9 bases between. Germline V lookup: CDR1 SGHNT, CDR2 YENEEA.

V usage is TRBV5-1 and J usage is TRBJ2-5; D is unresolved. The CDR3 is 13 amino acids. V dropped 0 bases and J dropped 0 bases, with 3 bases sitting between them. Per germline, CDR1 SGHRS and CDR2 YFSETQ. The CDR3, as DNA: TGCGCCAGCAGCTTGGACAACCAAGAGACCCAGTACTTC. Translation gives CASSLDNQETQYF.

The gene calls are TRBV6-5 and TRBJ2-7, with TRBD1 matching over 7 bases. The V gene end was trimmed by 6 bases and the J gene end by 1 base; junction bases not matched to a gene: 3. The germline CDR1 and CDR2 sequences are MNHEY and SVGAGI. This CDR3 comprises 13 residues. The CDR3 sequence is CASRTGQSYEQYF. Written as DNA, the CDR3 is TGTGCCAGCAGAACGGGACAGTCCTACGAGCAGTACTTC.

The V call is TRBV19, the J call TRBJ2-6; maybe TRBD2 (5 bases). The V gene's germline CDR1 is LNHDA and CDR2 SQIVND (reference sequence). Trimming removed 7 bases from V and 0 bases from J, with 10 bases in between. The CDR3 spans 15 residues. The CDR3 sequence: CASTRGDSGANVLTF. CDR3 DNA: TGTGCCAGTACCCGGGGAGACTCTGGGGCCAACGTCCTGACTTTC.

The rearrangement links TRBV7-9 to TRBJ1-2, with D possibly being TRBD1 (6 bases). This CDR3 contains 15 residues. V lost 1 base and J lost 2, with 11 bases in between. Germline CDR1 and CDR2: SEHNR and FQNEAQ (reference sequence). The DNA for the CDR3 is TGTGCCAGCAGCTTAGGGGGGACAACCAACTATGGCTACACCTTC. It encodes CASSLGGTTNYGYTF.

The chain combines TRBV6-5 with TRBJ2-7, with D perhaps TRBD2 (6 bases). The CDR3 is made up of 14 amino acids. Germline CDR1 MNHEY, CDR2 SVGAGI. The V end was cut by 10 bases, the J end by 4 bases, with 20 bases between. The CDR3 loop reads CAKWGGDPLYEQYF. The CDR3 DNA sequence: TGTGCCAAATGGGGCGGGGATCCGCTTTACGAGCAGTACTTC.

The chain has TRBV7-6 and TRBJ1-4, with 8 nucleotides matching TRBD1. The junction had 12 bases not matched to a gene; V was cut back by 4 bases and J by 8 bases. Germline CDR1 reads SGHVS; CDR2 reads FNYEAQ. The CDR3 covers 16 residues. Here the CDR3 DNA reads TGTGCCAGCAGCTCAACCCTGGACAGGGCTAGGGAAAAACTGTTTTTT. Protein: CASSSTLDRAREKLFF.

The J gene is TRBJ1-1, the V gene TRBV7-2, with 7 bases matching TRBD1. CDR1 is SGHTA and CDR2 is FQGNSA in the germline V gene. The CDR3 runs to 16 residues. J gave up 0 bases and V 5 bases, and 9 bases lay outside the gene matches. The CDR3 DNA reads TGTGCCAGCAGCGATAGGACAGGACCCATGAACACTGAAGCTTTCTTT. It translates to CASSDRTGPMNTEAFF.

The chain carries TRBV7-2 and TRBJ2-3; weak D call: TRBD2 (6 bases). The CDR3 sequence is 16 residues long. The V end lost 0 bases, the J end lost 1 base, and 11 bases lay between the germline ends. Germline V gene sequence: CDR1 SGHTA, CDR2 FQGNSA. The CDR3 region has the DNA TGTGCCAGCAGCTTAGCCTTGGCGGGGCGCACAGATACGCAGTATTTT. This gives the protein CASSLALAGRTDTQYF.

The chain links TRBV19 to TRBJ1-3; 7 nucleotides line up with TRBD1. The J segment lost 4 bases and the V segment lost 6 bases, leaving 6 bases of the junction unmatched. The CDR3 has 14 amino acids. Looked up from germline, CDR1 is LNHDA and CDR2 is SQIVND (reference sequence). The CDR3 nucleotides read TGTGCCAGTAGCCGGGGACAGCAAGGAAACACCATATATTTT. As protein: CASSRGQQGNTIYF.

The chain uses TRBV29-1 and TRBJ2-7; 9 bases align to TRBD2. The CDR3 has 13 amino acids. The germline V gene has CDR1 SQVTM and CDR2 ANQGSEA. V gave up 0 bases and J gave up 3 bases; unmatched junction bases: 0. CDR3 region: CSVEETSGYEQYF. CDR3 bases: TGCAGCGTTGAAGAGACTAGCGGCTACGAGCAGTACTTC.

The chain employs TRBV19 and TRBJ1-6; TRBD1 matches 8 bases. V shed 4 bases, J shed 7 bases, and the junction held 12 bases outside the gene matches. Per germline, CDR1 LNHDA and CDR2 SQIVND (reference sequence). This CDR3 region has 17 residues. The CDR3 bases are TGTGCCAGTAGTAGCGAGGCAGGGGGCCTCTTGAATTCACCCCTCCACTTT. This encodes CASSSEAGGLLNSPLHF.

V usage is TRBV6-4 and J usage is TRBJ2-1; TRBD1 agrees at 11 bases. CDR3 length: 14 amino acids. Germline CDR1 is MRHNA and CDR2 is SNTAGT. V was clipped by 8 bases and J by 7 bases; unmatched bases: 7. CDR3 in amino acids: CASGGQGVVNEQFF. The CDR3 DNA sequence: TGTGCCAGCGGGGGACAGGGGGTAGTGAATGAGCAGTTCTTC.

The J gene is TRBJ1-2, the V gene TRBV7-9, with 8 bases matching TRBD1. J lost 7 bases, V lost 0 bases, and 10 bases had no gene match. Germline assignment: CDR1 SEHNR and CDR2 FQNEAQ (reference sequence). The CDR3 covers 16 residues. CDR3 amino acids: CASSLASSQGALGYTF. The CDR3, as DNA: TGTGCCAGCAGCTTAGCTTCGTCGCAGGGGGCGCTTGGCTACACCTTC.

This chain links TRBV15 with TRBJ2-1; 12 nucleotides align to TRBD2. With 0 bases clipped from V and 4 bases from J, the junction kept 4 bases outside the gene matches. CDR1 and CDR2 (germline): LNHNV, YYDKDF (reference sequence). This CDR3 is 17 amino acids long. The CDR3 reads CATSRDRLAGGYNEQFF. DNA for the CDR3: TGTGCCACCAGCAGAGATCGGCTAGCGGGGGGGTACAATGAGCAGTTCTTC.

The chain recombines TRBV19 with TRBJ1-5, with D tentatively TRBD1 (5 bases). Germline loops: CDR1 LNHDA, CDR2 SQIVND (reference sequence). The CDR3 runs 18 residues. V was pared by 4 bases and J by 1 base, with 20 bases between. CDR3 sequence (DNA): TGTGCCAGTAGTAGCCCCCAGGGTCAGTGGGCCAGCAATCAGCCCCAGCATTTT. It encodes CASSSPQGQWASNQPQHF.

This chain uses TRBV4-2 with TRBJ1-2; D gene ambiguous. Germline V lookup: CDR1 LGHNA, CDR2 YNFKEQ. The V end lost 0 bases, the J end lost 5 bases, and 4 bases lay between the germline ends. The CDR3 length is 12 residues. The chain's CDR3 is CASSQDGYGYTF. CDR3 coding DNA: TGTGCCAGCAGCCAAGACGGTTATGGCTACACCTTC.

This clone was found once. The chain links TRBV14 to TRBJ2-1; D possibly corresponds to TRBD1 (5 bases). Germline CDR1 and CDR2: SGHDN and FVKESK. V dropped 4 bases and J dropped 3 bases, with 16 bases sitting between them. CDR3 length equals 16 residues. CDR3 nucleotide sequence: TGTGCCAGCAGCCCAATCTTGCGACAGCTCTACAATGAGCAGTTCTTC. It codes for CASSPILRQLYNEQFF.

This clone has more than one count but fewer than ten. The gene calls are TRBV19 and TRBJ2-7, with 8 bases aligning to TRBD1. Trimming removed 6 bases from V and 6 bases from J; junction bases left unmatched: 7. The CDR3 totals 13 residues. Germline-derived CDR1 and CDR2 are LNHDA and SQIVND (reference sequence). The CDR3: CASRDRVLGEQYF. CDR3 in DNA: TGTGCCAGTAGGGACAGGGTGCTTGGCGAGCAGTACTTC.

The rearrangement links TRBV21-1 to TRBJ1-1; the table's D call TRBD1 went unverified against the DNA. TRBV21-1 is a documented pseudogene. The CDR3 sequence is 16 residues long. CDR3 sequence: CASSERQGRTSTEAFF. In nucleotides, the CDR3 is TGTGCCAGCAGCGAGAGACAGGGGCGAACTAGCACTGAAGCTTTCTTT.

The V call is TRBV10-3, the J call TRBJ1-2; no definite D call. Trimming left V 4 bases short and J 6 bases short, with 9 bases between. This CDR3 region has 12 residues. Germline CDR1 ENHRY, CDR2 SYGVKD. The CDR3 sequence is CAISGAQDGYTF. CDR3 DNA sequence: TGTGCCATCAGTGGGGCCCAGGATGGCTACACCTTC.